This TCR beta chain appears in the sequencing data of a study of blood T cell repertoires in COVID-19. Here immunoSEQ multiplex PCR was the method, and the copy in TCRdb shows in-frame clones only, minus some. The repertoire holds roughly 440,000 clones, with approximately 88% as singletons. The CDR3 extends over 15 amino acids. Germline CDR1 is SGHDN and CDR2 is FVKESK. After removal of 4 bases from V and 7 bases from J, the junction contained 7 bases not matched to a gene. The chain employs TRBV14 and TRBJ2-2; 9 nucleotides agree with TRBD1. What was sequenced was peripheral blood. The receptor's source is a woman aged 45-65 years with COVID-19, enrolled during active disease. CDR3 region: CASSPDRGGLGELFF. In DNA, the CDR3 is TGTGCCAGCAGCCCGGACAGGGGAGGGCTCGGGGAGCTGTTTTTT.